Listed here are 4 T cell receptor beta chains from one sample, sequenced in a study of blood T cell repertoires in COVID-19. Profiled with immunoSEQ multiplex PCR; TCRdb holds only in-frame clones, not every one. The table includes about 200,000 clones, 88% detected once. Sequencing used peripheral blood. The receptors here all came from a man between 18 and 29 years old with active or convalescent COVID-19.

V and J are TRBV11-2 and TRBJ2-7; perhaps TRBD2 as D (6 bases). There are 11 residues in the CDR3. V gave up 3 bases and J gave up 6 bases, with 6 bases separating them. Germline assignment: CDR1 SGHAT and CDR2 FQNNGV. The CDR3 is CASSLGLEQYF. DNA of the CDR3: TGTGCCAGCAGCTTGGGACTCGAGCAGTACTTC.

The chain uses TRBV19 and TRBJ2-3; 9 positions match TRBD2. V trimming: 6 bases; J trimming: 4 bases; junction bases outside the gene matches: 14. CDR1 LNHDA and CDR2 SQIVND come from the germline V gene (reference sequence). The CDR3 has 17 residues. CDR3 sequence (DNA): TGTGCCAGTAGCTCCTCAGGGGAAGCGGGGGGTCCAGATACGCAGTATTTT. As protein: CASSSSGEAGGPDTQYF.

The chain joins TRBV20-1 to TRBJ1-2; possibly TRBD1 for D (6 bases). Germline assignment: CDR1 DFQATT and CDR2 SNEGSKA (reference sequence). The CDR3 extends over 11 amino acids. V gave up 5 bases and J gave up 11 bases, with 15 bases separating them. The CDR3 sequence is CSAGTTGRYTF. The CDR3, as DNA: TGCAGTGCTGGGACGACAGGTCGTTACACCTTC.

The chain has TRBV12-5 and TRBJ2-3, with 8 bases lining up with TRBD1. The CDR3 is made up of 15 amino acids. Per germline, CDR1 LGHNT and CDR2 FRNRAP. The V segment lost 5 bases and the J segment 3 bases; nucleotides outside the gene matches: 7. CDR3 DNA: TGTGCTAGTGGTCCCGGACAGGGTTTGACAGATACGCAGTATTTT. It yields the protein CASGPGQGLTDTQYF. Together with reference TRBV12-5 and TRBJ2-3, the CDR3 gives the full variable domain: DARVTQTPRHKVTEMGQEVTMRCQPILGHNTVFWYRQTMMQGLELLAYFRNRAPLDDSGMPKDRFSAEMPDATLATLKIQPSEPRDSAVYFCASGPGQGLTDTQYFGPGTRLTVL.